The 10 T cell receptor beta chains given below trace back to one sample, sequenced in a study of blood T cell repertoires in COVID-19. TCRdb keeps only in-frame clones here, not all; method: immunoSEQ multiplex PCR. The sample includes around 89,000 clones, 80% to 90% of them seen just once. The sample comprised peripheral blood. The source of these receptors is a man in his forties or fifties with acute or convalescent COVID-19.

The V call is TRBV19, the J call TRBJ1-4; D unclear. Trimming removed 3 bases from V and 8 bases from J, with 13 bases in between. CDR1 is LNHDA, CDR2 SQIVND, per germline (reference sequence). The CDR3 contains 14 residues. The CDR3 spells CASSMLLPGEKLFF. In DNA, the CDR3 is TGTGCCAGTAGTATGTTGTTACCAGGAGAAAAACTGTTTTTT.

This clone was detected a few times. The chain uses TRBV7-9 and TRBJ1-1, with D possibly TRBD1 on 5 matching bases. With 3 bases removed from V and 6 bases from J, the gap between germline ends came to 14 bases. Looked up from germline, CDR1 is SEHNR and CDR2 is FQNEAQ (reference sequence). The CDR3 runs to 14 residues. The CDR3 protein is CASSFTQGNPEAFF. CDR3 nucleotides: TGTGCCAGCAGCTTTACCCAGGGAAACCCTGAAGCTTTCTTT. Together with reference TRBV7-9 and TRBJ1-1, the CDR3 gives the full variable domain: DTGVSQNPRHKITKRGQNVTFRCDPISEHNRLYWYRQTLGQGPEFLTYFQNEAQLEKSRLLSDRFSAERPKGSFSTLEIQRTEQGDSAMYLCASSFTQGNPEAFFGQGTRLTVV.

The genes are TRBV30 and TRBJ2-6; unclear D gene. The germline V gene encodes CDR1 GTSNPN and CDR2 SVGIG (reference sequence). V gave up 3 bases and J gave up 0 bases, with 3 bases separating them. The CDR3 spans 13 residues. This CDR3 is CAWSNSGANVLTF. CDR3 coding DNA: TGTGCCTGGAGCAACTCTGGGGCCAACGTCCTGACTTTC.

A single count supports this clone. CDR3 DNA: TGTGCCAGCAGCACTTCGTCCTCAGGGTACGGTTCACCCCTCCACTTT. This gives the protein CASSTSSSGYGSPLHF. V and J are TRBV7-2 and TRBJ1-6, with a possible D match to TRBD1 (5 bases). Germline V gene lookup returns CDR1 SGHTA and CDR2 FQGNSA. The CDR3 length is 16 residues. The germline V and J ends were trimmed by 5 bases and 9 bases, with 20 bases remaining between them.

The chain combines TRBV7-2 with TRBJ2-1, with 7 bases lining up with TRBD2. The germline CDR1 and CDR2 sequences are SGHTA and FQGNSA. V shed 5 bases, J shed 8 bases, and the junction held 3 bases outside the gene matches. The CDR3 covers 12 residues. The CDR3 here is CASSISGYEQFF. CDR3 DNA: TGTGCCAGCAGCATTAGCGGGTATGAGCAGTTCTTC.

This chain joins TRBV15 and TRBJ1-2; D is perhaps TRBD1 (6 bases). Looked up from germline, CDR1 is LNHNV and CDR2 is YYDKDF (reference sequence). The CDR3 length is 13 residues. The V gene lost 8 bases and the J gene lost 1 base, with 11 bases spanning the gap. The CDR3 region is CATQAGVNYGYTF. DNA for the CDR3: TGTGCCACCCAGGCAGGGGTTAACTATGGCTACACCTTC.

The rearrangement joins TRBV3-1 (or the pseudogene TRBV3-2) to TRBJ2-1; 11 nucleotides line up with TRBD2. V shed 6 bases and J 5 bases; nucleotides not matched to a gene: 3. Germline V gene lookup returns CDR1 LGHDT and CDR2 YNNKEL (reference sequence). CDR3 length: 14 amino acids. The CDR3 bases are TGTGCCAGCAGACCTAGCGGGGGGAACAATGAGCAGTTCTTC. This sequence encodes CASRPSGGNNEQFF.

This clone was seen once. The chain links TRBV5-6 to TRBJ2-7; TRBD1 is a possible D gene (5 bases). CDR1 is SGHDT and CDR2 is YYEEEE in the germline V gene. The CDR3 sequence is 13 residues long. Trimming removed 2 bases at V and 3 bases at J, with 9 bases between. CDR3 in DNA: TGTGCCAGCAGCTTCCAGGGTGGCTACGAGCAGTACTTC. Residues: CASSFQGGYEQYF.

The genes are TRBV5-1 and TRBJ2-3; 12 bases agree with TRBD2. From germline, CDR1 is SGHRS and CDR2 YFSETQ. Unmatched junction bases numbered 8, after V lost 4 bases and J lost 8 bases. CDR3 length: 15 residues. CDR3 nucleotides: TGCGCCAGCAGCCGGACTAGCGGGGACCAAAGTACGCAGTATTTT. The encoded protein is CASSRTSGDQSTQYF.

The chain has TRBV19 and TRBJ2-1; 10 bases agree with TRBD1. Unmatched junction bases numbered 8, after V lost 5 bases and J lost 7 bases. Germline assignment: CDR1 LNHDA and CDR2 SQIVND (reference sequence). The CDR3 consists of 15 residues. CDR3 residues: CASSGGQGGRNEQFF. The CDR3 DNA sequence: TGTGCCAGTAGTGGCGGACAGGGGGGGCGAAATGAGCAGTTCTTC.